This entry concerns a single T cell receptor (beta chain). This clone was detected once. What antigen it recognizes has not been identified. No quality values exist for individual bases; no much larger clone is one base distant. The immunoSEQ Assay was used to sequence TCRbeta CDR3 regions. After extraction, genomic DNA underwent amplification by bias-controlled multiplex PCR, followed by high-throughput sequencing. On the study's bioinformatics: To quantify the absolute abundance of each unique TCRbeta CDR3 region, sequences were collapsed and filtered. T cell fraction was estimated by normalization of TCRbeta template counts to usable DNA, with usable DNA being measured through amplification of reference genes present in all nucleated cells. Repertoire TCRs were annotated as SARS-CoV-2-specific by exact matching of V gene, CDR3 amino acid sequence and J gene to a known reactive TCR set. The reference SARS-CoV-2 TCR set was obtained from MIRA and was filtered for enrichment in COVID-19-positive ImmuneCODE repertoires, whereby public or cross-reactive TCRs were removed. Using the MIRA antigens, annotated TCRs were further analysed by specific ORF or by position within an ORF. Breadth was defined as annotated unique rearrangements over total unique productive rearrangements; depth was the summed frequency of those rearrangements. Two-sided Wilcoxon rank-sum tests were applied when comparing TCR breadth between groups. TCRdb obtained this table from immuneACCESS and retained in-frame rearrangements with V and J assigned. These tables miss some clones; where compared with another copy, unresolved V genes account for less than half of the shortfall, and the remainder is unexplained. The DNA was the basis for D and trimming; V, J and clone size are from that table. Present in this sample are about 220,000 clones, around 87% of which were seen just once. About 10% of the sample goes to the ten largest clones.

The data originate from a study of Ad26.COV2.S vaccination and SARS-CoV-2 variants (dated by TCRdb to about 2021). As for the study more broadly: Donors in the vaccine arm were drawn from COV1001, a multicentre, randomized, double-blind, placebo-controlled phase I-IIa trial testing Ad26.COV2.S in healthy adults. A total of 32 samples were included in the TCR-sequenced set, comprising 19 Ad26.COV2.S vaccine recipients, 5 placebo recipients and 8 SARS-CoV-2 convalescent individuals. Blinding of investigators to trial group allocation was maintained during experiments and outcome assessment. Trial participants were randomized into five groups of five: low-dose or high-dose Ad26.COV2.S given once or twice, or placebo on both occasions. Sequencing of the TCRbeta repertoire served to evaluate the specificity and breadth of SARS-CoV-2-reactive T cell receptors following Ad26.COV2.S vaccination. Ad26.COV2.S was administered intramuscularly at a dose of 5x10^10 or 1x10^11 viral particles, either as one shot or as two shots given 56 days apart.

The treatment or condition label, as the study defines it: roughly 18 received Ad26.COV2.S at low or high dose, single or two shots; about 5 received placebo; per-sample allocation not given. Repertoires of vaccine and placebo recipients were sequenced from samples taken on day 63 after the first injection. In Cohort 1b, fewer than 30 adults aged 18-55 years were enrolled at a single site in Boston, USA, between 29 July and 7 August 2020. Ad26.COV2.S was a replication-incompetent adenovirus type 26 vector that expressed a prefusion-stabilized SARS-CoV-2 spike protein derived from the original Wuhan strain. Study-wide findings and limitations: Substantial breadth of spike-specific CD8+ and CD4+ T cell responses was reported after vaccination. The study was not powered for comparison of responses between vaccine doses or regimens. Higher spike-specific TCR breadth was observed in Ad26.COV2.S recipients than in placebo recipients (P = 0.0014). The authors noted that the TCR breadth and depth analyses may have underestimated total T cell responses. Non-spike TCR breadth was comparable between vaccine and placebo recipients, consistent with the vaccine containing only spike.

The cysteine opens and the phenylalanine closes a CDR3 of 15 amino acids. Only the CDR3 region is kept as DNA, spanning 45 bases read in frame from base 1. Looking up the germline V gene yields CDR1 LGHNA and CDR2 YSLEER. V is shortened by 0 bases, J by 9 bases, and the region joining them spans 15 bases. The sample in question was peripheral blood, obtained in a trial of Ad26.COV2.S vaccine versus placebo. This TCR came from a person between 18 and 65 years old who received the Ad26.COV2.S COVID-19 vaccine or a placebo. The chain was built from TRBV4-3 and TRBJ2-1; the D gene is tentatively TRBD1 or TRBD2, each matching 5 bases. CDR3 protein: CASSQDPSRGGEQFF. The DNA is TGCGCCAGCAGCCAAGACCCCTCCCGGGGCGGTGAGCAGTTCTTC.